Shown below are 16 T cell receptor beta chains from a single sample sequenced in a study of T cell responses to AZD1222 COVID-19 vaccine. Profiling relied on immunoSEQ multiplex PCR, and the TCRdb table lists in-frame clones only, not all of them. The sample shows more than 95,000 clones, over 90% of them seen only once. The sample here was peripheral blood, taken on day 0 of AZD1222 vaccination. These receptors were collected from an adult in good health.

This sequence joins TRBV28 and TRBJ2-2; tentatively, D is TRBD1 (5 bases). The V end was cut by 7 bases, the J end by 5 bases, with 17 bases between. Germline CDR1 is MDHEN and CDR2 is SYDVKM. This CDR3 has 15 amino acids. Here the CDR3 DNA reads TGTGCCAGCACCAAAGCAGGGCCATTTACCGGGGAGCTGTTTTTT. This codes for CASTKAGPFTGELFF.

The V call is TRBV11-3, the J call TRBJ1-6, with unresolved D. V was shortened by 2 bases and J by 10 bases, with 12 bases between the two germline ends. CDR3 length: 14 amino acids. Per germline, CDR1 SGHNT and CDR2 YENEEA. The CDR3 coding sequence is TGTGCCAGCAGCTTAATGCGGGTAGGATCACCCCTCCACTTT. Its protein is CASSLMRVGSPLHF.

CDR3 region: CASSYSTGSNQPQHF. CDR3 DNA: TGTGCCAGCAGTTACTCGACAGGGAGCAATCAGCCCCAGCATTTT. This chain uses TRBV6-5 with TRBJ1-5; 7 nucleotides line up with TRBD1. Trimming cost V 0 bases and J 1 base; bases outside gene matches: 0. This CDR3 contains 15 residues. From germline, CDR1 is MNHEY and CDR2 SVGAGI.

This sequence joins TRBV2 and TRBJ1-2, with TRBD1 matching 8 bases. The CDR3 sequence is 13 residues long. V shed 6 bases, J shed 6 bases, and the junction held 6 bases outside the gene matches. The germline CDR1 and CDR2 sequences are SNHLY and FYNNEI. The CDR3 DNA follows: TGTGCCAGCAGGCGGACAGGGCGGGATGGCTACACCTTC. This encodes CASRRTGRDGYTF.

The V call is TRBV10-2, the J call TRBJ2-2; D unclear. V lost 1 base and J lost 7, with 7 bases in between. This CDR3 spans 13 amino acids. Germline loops: CDR1 WSHSY, CDR2 SAAADI. The DNA of the CDR3 is TGCGCCAGCAGTGAGTTGTTTGGCGGGGAGCTGTTTTTT. Amino acids: CASSELFGGELFF.

This clone was found a few times. J is TRBJ2-1 and V is TRBV10-3; D is perhaps TRBD2 (6 bases). V was shortened by 5 bases and J by 2 bases, with 16 bases between the two germline ends. The CDR3 spans 16 residues. Per the germline V gene, CDR1 is ENHRY and CDR2 is SYGVKD. The CDR3 protein is CAISPQSTGAYNEQFF. CDR3 nucleotide sequence: TGTGCCATCAGTCCCCAGAGCACGGGGGCCTACAATGAGCAGTTCTTC.

This clone occurred a few times. This rearrangement joins TRBV7-2 to TRBJ1-4; the D gene is possibly TRBD1 (5 bases). Germline V lookup: CDR1 SGHTA, CDR2 FQGNSA. CDR3 size: 16 residues. Trimming took off 4 bases at V and 7 bases at J, with 19 bases between the two ends. The CDR3 sequence is CASSSVGGGGIEKLFF. As DNA, the CDR3 is TGTGCCAGCAGCTCAGTCGGTGGGGGAGGTATTGAAAAACTGTTTTTT. Full variable domain (rest looked up from reference TRBV7-2 and TRBJ1-4): GAGVSQSPSNKVTEKGKDVELRCDPISGHTALYWYRQSLGQGLEFLIYFQGNSAPDKSGLPSDRFSAERTGGSVSTLTIQRTQQEDSAVYLCASSSVGGGGIEKLFFGSGTQLSVL.

The CDR3 loop is CASGLREGSRETQYF. DNA of the CDR3: TGTGCTAGTGGTTTGCGAGAAGGGAGCAGGGAGACCCAGTACTTC. The chain carries TRBV12-5 and TRBJ2-5; tentative D call: TRBD2 (5 bases). The CDR3 extends over 15 amino acids. The germline gives CDR1 LGHNT, CDR2 FRNRAP. Deletions cut 2 bases from V and 5 bases from J, with 15 bases between.

In regard to this clone: Germline and junction disagree at one end, which may indicate a read error. The genes are TRBV28 and TRBJ1-3, with a weak D call TRBD1 (6 bases). In germline, CDR1 is MDHEN, CDR2 SYDVKM. The CDR3 sequence is 11 residues long. The CDR3: CAAGAGNTIYF. The CDR3 bases are TGTGCCGCAGGGGCTGGTAACACCATATATTTT. Full variable domain (remainder filled in from reference TRBV28 and TRBJ1-3): DVKVTQSSRYLVKRTGEKVFLECVQDMDHENMFWYRQDPGLGLRLIYFSYDVKMKEKGDIPEGYSVSREKKERFSLILESASTNQTSMYLCAAGAGNTIYFGEGSWLTVV.

This rearrangement joins TRBV6-1 to TRBJ1-4; D is unresolved. This CDR3 is 12 amino acids long. From germline, CDR1 is MNHNS and CDR2 SASEGT. The germline V and J ends were trimmed by 3 bases and 10 bases, with 9 bases remaining between them. CDR3 in DNA: TGTGCCAGCAGTGATGGGCGCATAAAACTGTTTTTT. Translating it yields CASSDGRIKLFF.

The chain links TRBV14 to TRBJ2-3, with 7 bases matching TRBD2. This CDR3 is built from 15 residues. J lost 1 base, V lost 4 bases, and 5 bases had no gene match. Germline V gene data show CDR1 as SGHDN and CDR2 as FVKESK. The CDR3 nucleotides are TGTGCCAGCAGCCCTGGACTAGGCGGCACAGATACGCAGTATTTT. This sequence encodes CASSPGLGGTDTQYF.

The chain couples TRBV24-1 to TRBJ1-1, with TRBD1 matching 9 bases. CDR1 and CDR2 from the germline V gene are KGHDR and SFDVKD. The trim removed 7 bases at V and 1 base at J, leaving 9 bases unmatched. The CDR3 is made up of 16 amino acids. The CDR3 reads CATSPVTGGPNTEAFF. CDR3 DNA: TGTGCCACCAGCCCCGTGACAGGGGGACCGAACACTGAAGCTTTCTTT.

A single count supports this clone. This sequence joins TRBV5-1 and TRBJ1-5; no reliable D call. Germline values: CDR1 SGHRS, CDR2 YFSETQ. Trimming shortened V by 0 bases and J by 0 bases, and 4 bases separated the two germline ends. The CDR3 is made up of 14 amino acids. The CDR3 sequence is CASSLGVSNQPQHF. CDR3 coding DNA: TGCGCCAGCAGCTTGGGAGTTAGCAATCAGCCCCAGCATTTT.

The chain joins TRBV11-2 to TRBJ2-1; D remains unclear. The CDR3 totals 11 residues. V was cut by 2 bases and J by 5 bases, with 1 base left in between. Per germline, CDR1 SGHAT and CDR2 FQNNGV. Written as DNA, the CDR3 is TGTGCCAGCAGCTTAAACAATGAGCAGTTCTTC. Translated, it gives CASSLNNEQFF.

The V call is TRBV27, the J call TRBJ1-4; D is possibly TRBD1 (5 bases). The CDR3 length is 15 residues. The V end lost 6 bases, the J end lost 5 bases, and 16 bases lay between the germline ends. The V gene's germline CDR1 is MNHEY and CDR2 SMNVEV (reference sequence). The CDR3 loop reads CASRRPGLVNEKLFF. As DNA, the CDR3 is TGTGCCAGCAGACGCCCAGGGTTGGTGAATGAAAAACTGTTTTTT.

The rearrangement links TRBV25-1 to TRBJ2-1, with D hard to call. Trimming removed 8 bases from V and 10 bases from J, with 15 bases in between. CDR1 is MGHDK and CDR2 is SYGVNS in the germline V gene. CDR3 length: 12 amino acids. In DNA, the CDR3 is TGTGCCAGCGAAGACTTTAGTTGGGAGCAGTTCTTC. Encoded protein: CASEDFSWEQFF.